The entry below gives a single T cell receptor beta chain sequence along with its context. Trimming removed 1 base at V and 9 bases at J, with 15 bases between. The CDR3 has 14 amino acids. From germline, CDR1 is SGHVS and CDR2 FQNEAQ. This record belongs to a study of blood T cell repertoires in COVID-19. About the study: T cells, B-cell-depleted T cells, or PBMCs provided the cDNA or gDNA that served as material.

Original handling: Amplification with reference gene primers provided the estimates of nucleated cell counts. The protocol was immunoSEQ multiplex PCR, while the TCRdb copy is restricted to in-frame clones and leaves out a portion. V and J calls and clone size are those listed in that table; D and trimming were worked out from the DNA. The table records 310,000 or so clones, nearly 90% of them present only once. The sequencing input was PBMCs or T cells enriched from blood (not recorded which). V gene TRBV7-8 combines with J gene TRBJ1-1, with D unresolved. The TCR sequence derives from a woman aged 18-35 years with acute COVID-19. The CDR3 nucleotides are TGTGCCAGCAGCTTAGTAGGTTTTGCCAGGAAAGCTTTCTTT. Translating gives CASSLVGFARKAFF.